This TCR beta chain was recorded in a study of cytotoxic CD8 clonotypes in ibrutinib-treated CLL. Study findings and constraints: Whereas clonality rose at ibrutinib response, it declined toward baseline at progression.

Some clones are missing from TCRdb's copy, which holds only in-frame ones; the method was immunoSEQ multiplex PCR. Of roughly 110,000 clones listed, about 53% are singletons. This CDR3 region has 13 residues. Germline lookup yields CDR1 LNHDA and CDR2 SQIVND (reference sequence). The J segment lost 7 bases and the V segment lost 4 bases, leaving 3 bases of the junction unmatched. As regards this clone: The antigen remains undetermined.

The chain joins TRBV19 to TRBJ2-2; 7 nucleotides match TRBD2. The clonotype was recovered from a human donor with chronic lymphocytic leukemia. This specimen consisted of PBMCs, obtained after 24 months of ibrutinib treatment. The CDR3 sequence is CASSTAGVGELFF. The CDR3 region has the DNA TGTGCCAGTAGTACCGCGGGGGTCGGGGAGCTGTTTTTT.